Sequencing of this T cell receptor beta chain was carried out in a study of T-cell reconstitution after alpha-beta-depleted transplantation in children. V was pared by 6 bases and J by 2 bases, with 10 bases between. CDR3 length: 13 residues. The germline V gene encodes CDR1 KGHSH and CDR2 LQKENI. This clonotype was seen at least ten times. Antigen unknown. Whole-study findings and limits: Reportedly, alpha-beta T cells present about two months post-transplant originated from several hundred expanded clones of graft origin. T cells produced anew were the main source of T-cell counts and diversity one year after transplant. Some patients' high day-60 TCRbeta diversity was traced to surviving recipient T cells and thymic progenitors.

Unique molecular identifiers featured in how the TCRbeta library was prepared. One entry per CDR3 protein, called by TCRdb with MiXCR from the PCR reads. The sample carries roughly 250,000 distinct CDR3 sequences, 8.2% recorded once. This TCR derives from a male patient younger than 18 who had a stem cell transplant for acute lymphoblastic leukemia, so the T cells may come from the graft donor. The chain links TRBV18 to TRBJ2-5; D is tentatively TRBD1 or TRBD2 (5 bases each). The sample consisted of PBMCs, mostly from graft donor cells, taken 180 days after TCRalphabeta/CD19-depleted stem cell transplant. CDR3: CASSLGRQETQYF. CDR3 DNA sequence: TGTGCCAGCTCCTTGGGACGGCAAGAGACCCAGTACTTC.